This T cell receptor (beta chain) originates from a study of T cell repertoires in cytomegalovirus infection (dated by TCRdb to the late 2010s). A note on the overall study: Donor HLA type was relevant to the analysis, as public TCR beta signatures indicated carriage of CMV infection together with the matching HLA type.

The paper as a whole reports these results and caveats: Carriers of CMV infection plus the relevant HLA type were discriminated by the cumulative frequency of public TCR beta family members in the study cohort and in an independent approximately 360-donor cohort. The ex vivo response was dominated by HLA-C-restricted CMV-specific TCR beta clonotypes, which also provided the single most frequent clonotype in two of eight donors.

TCRdb names Illumina HiSeq 1500 as the instrument used. TCRdb reworked the public reads: Q25 trimming with fastp, MiXCR clone assembly, productive beta chains retained. A single entry per CDR3 protein holds the most common genes and DNA from its merged rows. In all, the sample holds roughly 640,000 distinct CDR3 sequences, and 24% of those were seen once. The ten largest clones add up to 8% of the sample. Trimming at the junction amounts to 2 bases on V and 3 bases on J, and the germline ends lie 8 bases apart. Including the terminal cysteine and phenylalanine, the CDR3 comprises 14 residues. Only CDR3 DNA is held: 42 bases, read in frame from base 1. Sequences SEHNR (CDR1) and FQNEAQ (CDR2) are obtained from the germline V gene (reference sequence). Turning to this clonotype: What this receptor recognizes is not known. No base quality values were provided; no much bigger clone lies one nucleotide off.

Material: CD8+ T cells from PBMCs. The sequence derives from a human donor in good health (CMV status not recorded). Some clones in this sample may be carry-over from other donors' samples. The rearranged chain carries TRBV7-9 and TRBJ1-5; no confident D gene assignment can be made. DNA sequence: TGTGCCAGCAGCTTACTAGGGCCCAATCAGCCCCAGCATTTT. Translated, it gives CASSLLGPNQPQHF. The full variable domain, with segments outside the CDR3 supplied by the reference TRBV7-9 and TRBJ1-5 proteins, appears as DTGVSQNPRHKITKRGQNVTFRCDPISEHNRLYWYRQTLGQGPEFLTYFQNEAQLEKSRLLSDRFSAERPKGSFSTLEIQRTEQGDSAMYLCASSLLGPNQPQHFGDGTRLSIL.